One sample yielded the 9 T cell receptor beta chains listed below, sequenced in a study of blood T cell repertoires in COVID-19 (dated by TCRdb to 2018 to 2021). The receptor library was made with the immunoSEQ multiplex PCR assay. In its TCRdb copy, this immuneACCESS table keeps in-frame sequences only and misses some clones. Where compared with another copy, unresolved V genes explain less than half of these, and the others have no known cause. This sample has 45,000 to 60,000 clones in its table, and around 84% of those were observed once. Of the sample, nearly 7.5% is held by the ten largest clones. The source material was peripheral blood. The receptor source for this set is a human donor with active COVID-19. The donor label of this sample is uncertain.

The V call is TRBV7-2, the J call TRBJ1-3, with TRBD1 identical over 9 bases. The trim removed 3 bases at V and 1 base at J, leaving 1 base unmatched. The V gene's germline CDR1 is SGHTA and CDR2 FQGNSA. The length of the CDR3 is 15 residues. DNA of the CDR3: TGTGCCAGCAGCTTTGACAGGGGGTCTGGAAACACCATATATTTT. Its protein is CASSFDRGSGNTIYF.

The CDR3 here is CASSQDTGTYGYTF. The CDR3 DNA follows: TGCGCCAGCAGCCAAGACACAGGGACCTATGGCTACACCTTC. The chain combines TRBV4-3 with TRBJ1-2, with a possible D match to TRBD1 (6 bases). The CDR3 covers 14 residues. V lost 0 bases and J 4 bases, leaving 9 bases between the germline ends. Germline lookup yields CDR1 LGHNA and CDR2 YSLEER.

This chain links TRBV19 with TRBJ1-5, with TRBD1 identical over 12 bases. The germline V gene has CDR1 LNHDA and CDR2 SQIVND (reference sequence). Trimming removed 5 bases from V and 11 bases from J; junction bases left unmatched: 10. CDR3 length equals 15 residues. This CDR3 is CASSGPGTGGIAQHF. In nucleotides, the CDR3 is TGTGCCAGTAGTGGTCCCGGGACAGGGGGCATAGCCCAGCATTTT.

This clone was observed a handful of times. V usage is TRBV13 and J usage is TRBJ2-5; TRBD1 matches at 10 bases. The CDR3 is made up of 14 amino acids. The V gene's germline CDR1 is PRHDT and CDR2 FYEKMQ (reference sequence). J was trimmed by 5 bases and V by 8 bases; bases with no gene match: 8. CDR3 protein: CASGDRGQEETQYF. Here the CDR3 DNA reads TGTGCCAGCGGTGACAGGGGGCAGGAGGAGACCCAGTACTTC.

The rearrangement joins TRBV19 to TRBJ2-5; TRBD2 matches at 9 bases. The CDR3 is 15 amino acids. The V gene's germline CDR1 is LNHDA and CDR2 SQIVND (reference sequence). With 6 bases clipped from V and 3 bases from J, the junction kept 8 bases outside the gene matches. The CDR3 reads CASSLRTSVKETQYF. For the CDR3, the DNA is TGTGCCAGTAGCCTGAGGACTAGCGTGAAAGAGACCCAGTACTTC.

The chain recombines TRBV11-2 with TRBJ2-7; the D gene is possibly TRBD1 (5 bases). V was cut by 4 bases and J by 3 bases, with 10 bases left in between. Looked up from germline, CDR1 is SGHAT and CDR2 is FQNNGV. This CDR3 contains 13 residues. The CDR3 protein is CASSWTTYYEQYF. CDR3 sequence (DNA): TGTGCCAGCAGCTGGACAACGTACTACGAGCAGTACTTC.

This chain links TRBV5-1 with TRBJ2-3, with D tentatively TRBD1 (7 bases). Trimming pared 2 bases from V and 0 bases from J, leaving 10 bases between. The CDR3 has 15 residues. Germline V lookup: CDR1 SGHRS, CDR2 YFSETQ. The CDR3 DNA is TGCGCCAGCAGCTTACAGGGGACTAGCACAGATACGCAGTATTTT. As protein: CASSLQGTSTDTQYF.

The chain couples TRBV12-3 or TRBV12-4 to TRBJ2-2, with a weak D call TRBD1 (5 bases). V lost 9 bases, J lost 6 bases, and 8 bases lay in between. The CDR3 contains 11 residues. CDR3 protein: CASLGAGELFF. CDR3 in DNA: TGTGCCAGTTTAGGGGCCGGGGAGCTGTTTTTT.

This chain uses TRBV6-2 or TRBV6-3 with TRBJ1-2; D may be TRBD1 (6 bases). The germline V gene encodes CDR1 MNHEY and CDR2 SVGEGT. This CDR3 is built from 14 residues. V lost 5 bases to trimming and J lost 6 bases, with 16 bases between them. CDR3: CASSQSGRGHGYTF. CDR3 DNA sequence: TGTGCCAGCAGTCAATCAGGCAGGGGACATGGCTACACCTTC.